This paragraph covers one T cell receptor (beta chain) sequence. Its binding antigen is unknown. No qualities accompany the bases; no much larger clone lies one base away. Genomic DNA was extracted with the Qiagen DNeasy kit from unsorted PBMCs and from negatively selected CD4+ and CD8+ fractions. TCR beta CDR3 regions were amplified by immunoSEQ multiplex PCR using primers annealing to V and J segments. A synthetic immune receptor repertoire was used to minimize amplification bias, and any remaining bias was removed computationally after sequencing. As for the original processing: Repertoire diversity was quantified as the Shannon entropy index using custom Python scripts. Unsorted, CD4+ and CD8+ repertoires were analyzed separately, except in combined analyses where CD4+ and CD8+ sequences were merged in silico. A clone counted as expanded when the clone's frequency after treatment rose at least 2-fold relative to C1D1, and clones undetected at baseline were given a pseudocount of 0.5. Clones with 0 or 1 copy at C1D1 were defined as singleton clones, while clones with 2 or more copies were defined as non-singleton clones. By matching protein sequences in sorted samples from the same patient, clones expanded in unsorted samples were annotated as CD4+, CD8+ or unknown. Wilcoxon tests were applied to paired samples to test diversity changes from C1D1 to C4D1. As stored in TCRdb, this immuneACCESS dataset retains in-frame rearrangements with V and J assigned. A fraction of the clones does not appear; measured against another copy, unresolved V genes explain less than half of the discrepancy, and the remainder lacks a known reason. The DNA was the basis for D and trimming; V, J and clone size are from that table. A total of over 85,000 clones appear in this sample, 75% to 85% of them only once. Roughly 15% of the sample is in the top ten clones.

These data are taken from a study of PD-1 blockade in classical Hodgkin lymphoma (dated by TCRdb to 2018 to 2020). With respect to the entire study: Nivolumab dosing was 3 mg/kg intravenously every 2 weeks, continuing until either disease progression or unacceptable toxicity. The study used CyTOF and TCR beta sequencing to define a peripheral blood immune signature of response to PD-1 blockade in classical Hodgkin lymphoma.

The meaning of the sample's time point label: cycle 2 day 1 (C2D1) of nivolumab. Relapse after autologous stem cell transplantation had occurred in all trial patients, and cohorts A, B and C were distinguished by prior brentuximab vedotin exposure. The trial cohort was composed of approximately 56 patients with relapsed/refractory classical Hodgkin lymphoma, for whom complete response, partial response or progressive disease was recorded as best overall response. Single-agent nivolumab was administered to trial patients in the multi-cohort phase II CheckMate 205 trial. An independent review committee assessed best overall response by applying the 2007 International Working Group response criteria. PBMCs from the trial were collected at three points: immediately before nivolumab initiation (C1D1), and during therapy at cycle 2 day 1 and cycle 4 day 1. Peripheral blood was collected in 8 mL Vacutainer Cell Preparation Tubes, from which PBMCs were isolated by centrifugation and then cryopreserved.

V loses 4 bases at its end and J loses 6 bases; junction bases beyond the gene matches: 10. The CDR3 has 14 amino acids, counting the end cysteine and phenylalanine. Here the CDR3 DNA is all that survives: 42 bases in frame from base 1. CDR1 and CDR2, looked up from the germline V gene, are SGHRS and YFSETQ. General conclusions and limits of the study: Baseline TCR diversity was reported to be lower in newly diagnosed patients than in healthy donors, and even lower in relapsed/refractory patients. The study covered only a single clinical trial cohort, and the causes of the repertoire differences, possibly disease activity or prior therapy, were still not defined. Among trial patients, those achieving complete response had baseline diversity similar to that of newly diagnosed patients, while diversity was significantly lower in partial responders and progressors. Patients starting nivolumab less than 1 year after ASCT had lower diversity and were excluded from later analyses to avoid confounding by immune reconstitution. By C4D1, a significant rise was seen in CD4+ TCR diversity but not in CD8+ TCR diversity (p=0.0027 vs p=0.16), and the rise was most apparent among complete responders (p=0.02).

This chain joins TRBV5-1 to TRBJ2-7, and 7 bases in between align with TRBD1. Here the sequenced sample was peripheral blood mononuclear cells (PBMCs), taken before the second cycle of nivolumab. The clonotype originates from a human donor with classical Hodgkin lymphoma. The DNA sequence is TGCGCCAGCAGCCCCGGACAGGTTTTGGGCGAGCAGTACTTC. It specifies CASSPGQVLGEQYF.